The rows below give T cell receptor beta chains drawn from one sample of a study of T cells in localized non-small cell lung cancer. Repertoires were generated with immunoSEQ multiplex PCR, while TCRdb's copy carries only in-frame clones and drops some. The sample holds tens of thousands of clones; approximately 92% are singletons and the top ten take roughly 1.9%. The sequenced sample was peripheral blood, obtained before any cancer treatment. These receptors all come from a female donor over 55 with stage I lung adenocarcinoma. The CDR3 runs from the conserved cysteine through the conserved F or W. D genes are given only for firm matches. Only some rows state a clone size, as once, few, many or a class for expanded clones.

clone_size: NA
v_call: TRBV5-6
d_call: NA
j_call: TRBJ1-2
cdr3_aa: CASSLAGDEGYGYTF
cdr3_nt: TGTGCCAGCAGCTTGGCAGGAGATGAGGGATATGGCTACACCTTC

clone_size: NA
v_call: TRBV23-1
d_call: NA
j_call: TRBJ1-4
cdr3_aa: CASLILRETRGEKLFF
cdr3_nt: TGCGCCAGCCTGATCCTCAGGGAGACCCGGGGTGAAAAACTGTTTTTT

clone_size: NA
v_call: TRBV4-3
d_call: TRBD1
j_call: TRBJ2-7
cdr3_aa: CASSLTTGNSYEQYF
cdr3_nt: TGCGCCAGCAGCCTCACGACAGGGAACTCCTACGAGCAGTACTTC

clone_size: NA
v_call: TRBV5-4
d_call: TRBD1
j_call: TRBJ1-3
cdr3_aa: CASGTRDSSGNTIYF
cdr3_nt: TGTGCCAGCGGCACTAGGGACAGCTCTGGAAACACCATATATTTT

clone_size: NA
v_call: TRBV7-7
d_call: NA
j_call: TRBJ2-2
cdr3_aa: CASSLMANTGELFF
cdr3_nt: TGTGCCAGCAGCTTAATGGCGAACACCGGGGAGCTGTTTTTT

clone_size: NA
v_call: TRBV5-6
d_call: NA
j_call: TRBJ1-2
cdr3_aa: CASSFDRYSNYGYTF
cdr3_nt: TGTGCCAGCAGCTTTGACAGATATTCTAACTATGGCTACACCTTC

clone_size: few
v_call: TRBV6-1
d_call: NA
j_call: TRBJ1-1
cdr3_aa: CASSEALTGIHTEAFF
cdr3_nt: TGTGCCAGCAGTGAAGCGCTTACAGGAATCCACACTGAAGCTTTCTTT

clone_size: NA
v_call: TRBV19
d_call: TRBD2
j_call: TRBJ2-1
cdr3_aa: CASSRLAGGSAYNEQFF
cdr3_nt: TGTGCCAGTAGTCGGCTAGCGGGGGGCTCGGCCTACAATGAGCAGTTCTTC

clone_size: NA
v_call: TRBV6-5
d_call: NA
j_call: TRBJ1-5
cdr3_aa: CASSYPGGAVQPQHF
cdr3_nt: TGTGCCAGCAGTTACCCGGGGGGGGCGGTTCAGCCCCAGCATTTT

clone_size: NA
v_call: TRBV10-3
d_call: TRBD2
j_call: TRBJ2-7
cdr3_aa: CAISVREGNEQYF
cdr3_nt: TGTGCCATCAGTGTGAGGGAGGGGAACGAGCAGTACTTC

clone_size: NA
v_call: TRBV5-4
d_call: NA
j_call: TRBJ1-2
cdr3_aa: CASSLVGKEDGYTF
cdr3_nt: TGTGCCAGCAGCTTGGTGGGGAAGGAGGATGGCTACACCTTC

clone_size: NA
v_call: TRBV21-1
d_call: NA
j_call: TRBJ1-5
cdr3_aa: CASSIEPGSLDQPQHF
cdr3_nt: TGTGCCAGCAGCATTGAGCCAGGCTCTCTTGATCAGCCCCAGCATTTT

clone_size: NA
v_call: TRBV2
d_call: NA
j_call: TRBJ2-5
cdr3_aa: CASRGGGSQETQYF
cdr3_nt: TGTGCCAGCAGAGGAGGGGGGTCGCAAGAGACCCAGTACTTC

clone_size: NA
v_call: TRBV6-6
d_call: TRBD1
j_call: TRBJ2-2
cdr3_aa: CASSPTRQGAYGELFF
cdr3_nt: TGTGCCAGCAGCCCAACCAGACAGGGGGCCTACGGGGAGCTGTTTTTT

clone_size: NA
v_call: TRBV19
d_call: NA
j_call: TRBJ1-3
cdr3_aa: CASSTGGSSGNTIYF
cdr3_nt: TGTGCCAGTAGTACGGGGGGGAGCTCTGGAAACACCATATATTTT

clone_size: NA
v_call: TRBV5-4
d_call: NA
j_call: TRBJ1-2
cdr3_aa: CASSLARGNYGYTF
cdr3_nt: TGTGCCAGCAGCTTGGCCAGGGGAAACTATGGCTACACCTTC

clone_size: NA
v_call: TRBV5-1
d_call: TRBD1
j_call: TRBJ2-3
cdr3_aa: CATKTGFWKTDTQYF
cdr3_nt: TGCGCCACCAAGACAGGGTTCTGGAAAACAGATACGCAGTATTTT

clone_size: NA
v_call: TRBV11-3
d_call: NA
j_call: TRBJ1-1
cdr3_aa: CASTKNGGDTEAFF
cdr3_nt: TGTGCCAGCACCAAAAACGGGGGGGACACTGAAGCTTTCTTT

clone_size: NA
v_call: TRBV14
d_call: NA
j_call: TRBJ2-1
cdr3_aa: CASSPLSALDNEQFF
cdr3_nt: TGTGCCAGCAGCCCCCTGTCGGCGCTTGACAATGAGCAGTTCTTC

clone_size: NA
v_call: TRBV19
d_call: TRBD1
j_call: TRBJ2-5
cdr3_aa: CASSIRTGTQETQYF
cdr3_nt: TGTGCCAGTAGTATACGGACAGGAACCCAAGAGACCCAGTACTTC

clone_size: NA
v_call: TRBV20-1
d_call: NA
j_call: TRBJ2-5
cdr3_aa: CSARPGETQYF
cdr3_nt: TGCAGTGCTAGACCAGGGGAGACCCAGTACTTC

clone_size: NA
v_call: TRBV15
d_call: TRBD1
j_call: TRBJ2-5
cdr3_aa: CATSGRTGSGETQYF
cdr3_nt: TGTGCCACCAGCGGCCGGACAGGGAGCGGGGAGACCCAGTACTTC

clone_size: NA
v_call: TRBV2
d_call: NA
j_call: TRBJ1-1
cdr3_aa: CASRLDREAFF
cdr3_nt: TGTGCCAGCAGACTGGACAGAGAAGCTTTCTTT

clone_size: NA
v_call: TRBV30
d_call: TRBD2
j_call: TRBJ2-2
cdr3_aa: CAWSVGLAGLGELFF
cdr3_nt: TGTGCCTGGAGTGTAGGACTAGCGGGGCTCGGGGAGCTGTTTTTT

clone_size: NA
v_call: TRBV14
d_call: TRBD1
j_call: TRBJ1-2
cdr3_aa: CASSHAGGPNYGYTF
cdr3_nt: TGTGCCAGCAGCCACGCAGGGGGACCTAACTATGGCTACACCTTC

clone_size: once
v_call: TRBV6-6
d_call: NA
j_call: TRBJ1-1
cdr3_aa: CASRITVRSTEAFF
cdr3_nt: TGTGCCAGCAGAATTACGGTGCGTTCCACTGAAGCTTTCTTT

clone_size: NA
v_call: TRBV9
d_call: TRBD1
j_call: TRBJ2-7
cdr3_aa: CASSAGQGPISYEQYF
cdr3_nt: TGTGCCAGCAGCGCGGGACAGGGACCCATCTCCTACGAGCAGTACTTC

clone_size: NA
v_call: TRBV15
d_call: TRBD1
j_call: TRBJ2-3
cdr3_aa: CATSRRQGRSDTQYF
cdr3_nt: TGTGCCACCAGCAGACGACAGGGGCGGTCAGATACGCAGTATTTT

clone_size: NA
v_call: TRBV5-1
d_call: TRBD1
j_call: TRBJ1-1
cdr3_aa: CASSLGGQLMNTEAFF
cdr3_nt: TGCGCCAGCAGCTTAGGGGGACAGCTTATGAACACTGAAGCTTTCTTT

clone_size: NA
v_call: TRBV25-1
d_call: TRBD2
j_call: TRBJ2-5
cdr3_aa: CASSEKGLAVQETQYF
cdr3_nt: TGTGCCAGCAGTGAAAAGGGACTAGCGGTCCAAGAGACCCAGTACTTC

clone_size: NA
v_call: TRBV19
d_call: NA
j_call: TRBJ1-1
cdr3_aa: CASSPQGRNTEAFF
cdr3_nt: TGTGCCAGTAGTCCACAGGGACGGAACACTGAAGCTTTCTTT

clone_size: NA
v_call: TRBV5-5
d_call: NA
j_call: TRBJ2-7
cdr3_aa: CASSLSAGDSYEQYF
cdr3_nt: TGTGCCAGCAGCCTATCCGCAGGGGACTCCTACGAGCAGTACTTC

clone_size: NA
v_call: TRBV10-2
d_call: NA
j_call: TRBJ2-7
cdr3_aa: CASSESRTYEQYF
cdr3_nt: TGCGCCAGCAGTGAGAGCCGTACCTACGAGCAGTACTTC

clone_size: NA
v_call: TRBV4-3
d_call: TRBD2
j_call: TRBJ2-2
cdr3_aa: CASSQGSGGATGELFF
cdr3_nt: TGCGCCAGCAGCCAAGGGAGCGGGGGCGCCACCGGGGAGCTGTTTTTT

clone_size: NA
v_call: TRBV2
d_call: TRBD2
j_call: TRBJ2-7
cdr3_aa: CASVEWAGGNEQYF
cdr3_nt: TGTGCCAGCGTCGAGTGGGCGGGGGGCAACGAGCAGTACTTC

clone_size: NA
v_call: TRBV2
d_call: NA
j_call: TRBJ2-1
cdr3_aa: CASSELNEQFF
cdr3_nt: TGTGCCAGCAGTGAACTCAATGAGCAGTTCTTC

clone_size: NA
v_call: TRBV5-1
d_call: NA
j_call: TRBJ1-1
cdr3_aa: CASSLSMSGTEAFF
cdr3_nt: TGCGCCAGCAGCTTGTCCATGTCGGGCACTGAAGCTTTCTTT

clone_size: NA
v_call: TRBV4-1
d_call: TRBD2
j_call: TRBJ2-5
cdr3_aa: CASSQSGGGAQETQYF
cdr3_nt: TGCGCCAGCAGCCAATCGGGCGGGGGGGCCCAAGAGACCCAGTACTTC

clone_size: NA
v_call: TRBV5-8
d_call: NA
j_call: TRBJ1-5
cdr3_aa: CASSLLYSNQPQHF
cdr3_nt: TGTGCCAGCAGCTTGTTATATAGCAATCAGCCCCAGCATTTT

clone_size: NA
v_call: TRBV7-9
d_call: TRBD1
j_call: TRBJ1-1
cdr3_aa: CASSLAGTGDNTEAFF
cdr3_nt: TGTGCCAGCAGCTTAGCAGGGACAGGGGATAACACTGAAGCTTTCTTT

clone_size: NA
v_call: TRBV9
d_call: NA
j_call: TRBJ2-5
cdr3_aa: CASSVSGNQRPETQYF
cdr3_nt: TGTGCCAGCAGCGTGTCGGGAAACCAACGCCCAGAGACCCAGTACTTC

clone_size: NA
v_call: TRBV19
d_call: NA
j_call: TRBJ2-7
cdr3_aa: CASSQGGSREQYF
cdr3_nt: TGTGCCAGTAGTCAAGGGGGGTCAAGAGAGCAGTACTTC

clone_size: NA
v_call: TRBV30
d_call: NA
j_call: TRBJ2-2
cdr3_aa: CAWSGGFPNTGELFF
cdr3_nt: TGTGCCTGGAGTGGAGGCTTCCCGAACACCGGGGAGCTGTTTTTT

clone_size: NA
v_call: TRBV10-3
d_call: NA
j_call: TRBJ1-1
cdr3_aa: CATAAGAGMNTEAFF
cdr3_nt: TGTGCCACAGCGGCAGGGGCTGGGATGAACACTGAAGCTTTCTTT

clone_size: NA
v_call: TRBV11-3
d_call: NA
j_call: TRBJ1-1
cdr3_aa: CASSSRVLTEAFF
cdr3_nt: TGTGCCAGCAGCTCCCGGGTCCTCACTGAAGCTTTCTTT

clone_size: NA
v_call: TRBV4-1
d_call: NA
j_call: TRBJ2-1
cdr3_aa: CASSQTTSRADEQFF
cdr3_nt: TGCGCCAGCAGCCAGACGACCTCTAGGGCAGACGAGCAGTTCTTC

clone_size: NA
v_call: TRBV2
d_call: NA
j_call: TRBJ1-5
cdr3_aa: CASSESRNQPQHF
cdr3_nt: TGTGCCAGCAGTGAATCCAGAAATCAGCCCCAGCATTTT

clone_size: NA
v_call: TRBV5-6
d_call: TRBD2
j_call: TRBJ2-3
cdr3_aa: CASSQKGLALNTDTQYF
cdr3_nt: TGTGCCAGCAGCCAAAAGGGACTAGCGCTAAACACAGATACGCAGTATTTT

clone_size: NA
v_call: TRBV28
d_call: NA
j_call: TRBJ1-4
cdr3_aa: CASSPPGLAREKLFF
cdr3_nt: TGTGCCAGCAGTCCCCCGGGGTTGGCTCGGGAAAAACTGTTTTTT

clone_size: NA
v_call: TRBV11-3
d_call: NA
j_call: TRBJ2-5
cdr3_aa: CASSLGPSQETQYF
cdr3_nt: TGTGCCAGCAGCTTAGGTCCCAGCCAAGAGACCCAGTACTTC

clone_size: NA
v_call: TRBV7-6
d_call: TRBD2
j_call: TRBJ2-5
cdr3_aa: CASSFRLAGEETQYF
cdr3_nt: TGTGCCAGCAGCTTTAGACTAGCGGGGGAAGAGACCCAGTACTTC

clone_size: NA
v_call: TRBV5-6
d_call: TRBD2
j_call: TRBJ2-3
cdr3_aa: CASSPGLAGVTTDTQYF
cdr3_nt: TGTGCCAGCAGCCCGGGACTAGCGGGGGTCACCACAGATACGCAGTATTTT

clone_size: few
v_call: TRBV4-1
d_call: NA
j_call: TRBJ2-7
cdr3_aa: CASSQTYGRDEQYF
cdr3_nt: TGCGCCAGCAGCCAAACCTACGGGCGCGACGAGCAGTACTTC

clone_size: NA
v_call: TRBV19
d_call: TRBD1
j_call: TRBJ2-3
cdr3_aa: CASSNRGQVDTQYF
cdr3_nt: TGTGCCAGTAGCAACAGGGGGCAGGTAGATACGCAGTATTTT

clone_size: NA
v_call: TRBV30
d_call: NA
j_call: TRBJ1-6
cdr3_aa: CACLGGALFNSPLHF
cdr3_nt: TGTGCCTGCTTAGGAGGGGCCCTTTTTAATTCACCCCTCCACTTT

clone_size: once
v_call: TRBV9
d_call: NA
j_call: TRBJ1-1
cdr3_aa: CASSAGALNTEAFF
cdr3_nt: TGTGCCAGCAGCGCCGGGGCGCTGAACACTGAAGCTTTCTTT

clone_size: NA
v_call: TRBV27
d_call: NA
j_call: TRBJ2-1
cdr3_aa: CASSFRQGAYNEQFF
cdr3_nt: TGTGCCAGCAGTTTCAGGCAGGGTGCCTACAATGAGCAGTTCTTC

clone_size: few
v_call: TRBV5-5
d_call: NA
j_call: TRBJ1-6
cdr3_aa: CASSLGSTGFSNSPLHF
cdr3_nt: TGTGCCAGCAGCTTGGGAAGCACAGGGTTTTCGAATTCACCCCTCCACTTT

clone_size: NA
v_call: TRBV6-5
d_call: NA
j_call: TRBJ2-1
cdr3_aa: CASSSTYNEQFF
cdr3_nt: TGTGCCAGCAGTTCCACGTACAATGAGCAGTTCTTC

clone_size: NA
v_call: TRBV4-3
d_call: NA
j_call: TRBJ2-3
cdr3_aa: CASSQASRDTDTQYF
cdr3_nt: TGCGCCAGCAGCCAGGCTAGCCGGGACACAGATACGCAGTATTTT